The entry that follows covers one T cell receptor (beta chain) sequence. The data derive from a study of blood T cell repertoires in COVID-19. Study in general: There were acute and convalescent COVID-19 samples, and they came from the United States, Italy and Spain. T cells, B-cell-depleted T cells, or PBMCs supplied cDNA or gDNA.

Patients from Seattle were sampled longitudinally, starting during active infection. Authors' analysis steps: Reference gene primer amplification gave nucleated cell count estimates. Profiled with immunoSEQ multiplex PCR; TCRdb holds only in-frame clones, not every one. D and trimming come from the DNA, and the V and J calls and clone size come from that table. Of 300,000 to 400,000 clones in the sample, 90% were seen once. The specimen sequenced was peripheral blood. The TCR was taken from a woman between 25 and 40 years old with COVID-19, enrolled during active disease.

The CDR3 DNA sequence: TGTGCCACCAGCAGAGGGGGGACAGGGGGCACCCCGGGCTACACCTTC. Translating it yields CATSRGGTGGTPGYTF. The rearrangement links TRBV15 to TRBJ1-2; 12 nucleotides match TRBD1. This CDR3 has 16 residues. Losses at the gene ends were 1 base for V and 8 bases for J; bases not matched to a gene: 8. The germline V gene has CDR1 LNHNV and CDR2 YYDKDF (reference sequence).